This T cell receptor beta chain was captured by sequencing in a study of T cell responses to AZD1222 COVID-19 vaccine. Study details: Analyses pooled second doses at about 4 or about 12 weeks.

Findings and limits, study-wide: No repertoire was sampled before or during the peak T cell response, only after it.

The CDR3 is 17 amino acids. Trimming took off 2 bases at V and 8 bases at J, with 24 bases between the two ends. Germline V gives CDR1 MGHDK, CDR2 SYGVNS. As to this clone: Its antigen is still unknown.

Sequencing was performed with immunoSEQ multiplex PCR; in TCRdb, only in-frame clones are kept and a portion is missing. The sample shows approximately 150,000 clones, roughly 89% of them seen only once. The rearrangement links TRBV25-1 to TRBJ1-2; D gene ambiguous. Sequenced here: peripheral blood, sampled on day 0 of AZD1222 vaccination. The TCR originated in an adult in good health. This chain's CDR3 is CASSEMENTRPRGGYTF. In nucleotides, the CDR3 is TGTGCCAGCAGTGAAATGGAGAACACCCGGCCAAGAGGAGGCTACACCTTC.